The T cell receptor (beta chain) described here comes from a study of blood T cell repertoires in COVID-19. Germline V CDR1 and CDR2: MGHRA, YSYEKL. The CDR3 totals 14 residues. V lost 1 base, J lost 2 bases, and 9 bases lay in between. Measured with immunoSEQ multiplex PCR; TCRdb has only the in-frame clones, and not every one. The data contain about 110,000 clones, around 92% of them singletons. The sample was peripheral blood. This chain joins TRBV4-1 and TRBJ2-7, with D perhaps TRBD2 (6 bases). The TCR was taken from a man aged 40-49 years with active or convalescent COVID-19. The CDR3 loop is CASSQVAGPYEQYF. For the CDR3, the DNA is TGCGCCAGCAGCCAAGTGGCGGGGCCCTACGAGCAGTACTTC.